There are a few counts of the clone carrying this TCR beta chain. From the 5' RACE reads, TCRdb called clonotypes with MiXCR, one entry per CDR3 protein. The sample has 250,000 to 300,000 distinct CDR3 sequences, roughly 8.2% seen once. The data stem from a study of T-cell memory formation after mild COVID-19. Deletions cut 7 bases from V and 0 bases from J, with 13 bases between. The germline V gene encodes CDR1 LNHDA and CDR2 SQIVND (reference sequence). This CDR3 spans 16 amino acids. The rearrangement joins TRBV19 to TRBJ2-6; no definite D call. Material: PBMCs or a T cell subset sorted from them (not recorded which). The sequence came from a man between 18 and 35 years old who had mild COVID-19 (a few samples of this study predate the infection). Cell type and time point are not known. The CDR3 sequence is CASTTSAVSGANVLTF. The CDR3 DNA follows: TGTGCCAGTACCACCTCTGCCGTCTCTGGGGCCAACGTCCTGACTTTC.